The 16 T cell receptor beta chains below were found in one sample sequenced in a study of cytomegalovirus exposure and HLA in healthy donors. 60 Vbeta and 13 Jbeta primers were used in PCR. Produced via immunoSEQ multiplex PCR; TCRdb's table is partial and in-frame only. The sample has around 170,000 clones; approximately 80% are singletons. Specimen: PBMCs. Receptor source: a woman younger than 30 in good health and CMV-seronegative.

The genes are TRBV19 and TRBJ1-2, with 8 nucleotides matching TRBD1. V lost 7 bases to trimming and J lost 1 base; unmatched junction nucleotides: 8. CDR3 length: 15 residues. Germline CDR1 LNHDA, CDR2 SQIVND (reference sequence). CDR3 in DNA: TGTGCCAGTAACCCGGACAGGGTCGTTAACTATGGCTACACCTTC. As protein: CASNPDRVVNYGYTF.

This sequence joins TRBV25-1 and TRBJ2-7; TRBD1 is a possible D gene (7 bases). CDR3 length equals 17 residues. Trimming left V 3 bases short and J 0 bases short, with 18 bases between. From germline, CDR1 is MGHDK and CDR2 SYGVNS. CDR3 nucleotides: TGTGCCAGCAGTGACATGGAGGGGGCTTCGAGCTCCTACGAGCAGTACTTC. Translated: CASSDMEGASSSYEQYF.

J is TRBJ1-2 and V is TRBV7-9; 8 bases are shared with TRBD1. V trimming: 4 bases; J trimming: 6 bases; junction bases outside the gene matches: 4. The CDR3 covers 13 residues. CDR1 is SEHNR and CDR2 is FQNEAQ in the germline V gene (reference sequence). CDR3 nucleotides: TGTGCCAGCAGCTATGGACAGGGCCATGGCTACACCTTC. The encoded protein is CASSYGQGHGYTF.

V is TRBV30 and J is TRBJ2-7; 8 positions agree with TRBD1. Germline-derived CDR1 and CDR2 are GTSNPN and SVGIG (reference sequence). V lost 5 bases and J lost 5; bases outside the gene matches: 5. The CDR3 has 12 amino acids. The CDR3 sequence is CAWDSGGHEQYF. CDR3 coding DNA: TGTGCCTGGGACTCAGGGGGCCACGAGCAGTACTTC. Supplemented by reference TRBV30 and TRBJ2-7, the full variable domain reads SQTIHQWPATLVQPVGSPLSLECTVEGTSNPNLYWYRQAAGRGLQLLFYSVGIGQISSEVPQNLSASRPQDRQFILSSKKLLLSDSGFYLCAWDSGGHEQYFGPGTRLTVT.

The genes are TRBV16 and TRBJ2-7, with D perhaps matching TRBD1 (6 bases). Germline V gene lookup returns CDR1 KGHSY and CDR2 FQNENV. The CDR3 has 17 residues. The germline V and J ends were trimmed by 1 base and 4 bases, with 20 bases remaining between them. CDR3 protein: CASSQYLEQGLGYEQYF. The CDR3 nucleotides are TGTGCCAGCAGCCAATATTTGGAGCAGGGGCTTGGGTACGAGCAGTACTTC.

The chain has TRBV7-3 and TRBJ2-2, with D perhaps TRBD1 (5 bases). The CDR3 consists of 17 residues. The V and J ends lost 2 bases and 3 bases respectively, with 16 bases between them. Germline values: CDR1 SGHTA, CDR2 FQGTGA. CDR3 amino acids: CASSLYAGRTYTGELFF. DNA of the CDR3: TGTGCCAGCAGCTTATATGCAGGGCGGACGTACACCGGGGAGCTGTTTTTT.

V and J are TRBV10-1 and TRBJ2-5; D possibly corresponds to TRBD1 (5 bases). The CDR3 loop spans 13 amino acids. V was cut by 5 bases and J by 3 bases, with 10 bases left in between. In germline, CDR1 is WNHNN, CDR2 SYGVQD (reference sequence). The CDR3 protein is CASSFQGKETQYF. The CDR3 bases are TGCGCCAGCAGTTTTCAGGGTAAAGAGACCCAGTACTTC.

The chain is built from TRBV6-6 and TRBJ2-7; the D is unclear. The ends were cut back, 2 bases at V and 6 bases at J, with 8 bases in the middle. From germline, CDR1 is MNHNY and CDR2 SVGAGI (reference sequence). This CDR3 is built from 12 residues. The CDR3 bases are TGTGCCAGCAGTTACACTCTCGGCGAGCAGTACTTC. It specifies CASSYTLGEQYF.

V gene TRBV4-1 combines with J gene TRBJ1-2, with D tentatively TRBD1 (6 bases). Germline CDR1 MGHRA, CDR2 YSYEKL. Trimming removed 0 bases at V and 4 bases at J, with 12 bases between. This CDR3 has 15 amino acids. CDR3 sequence (DNA): TGCGCCAGCAGCCAAGATGCCGGGGGGGCCTATGGCTACACCTTC. This sequence encodes CASSQDAGGAYGYTF.

The rearrangement uses TRBV25-1 and TRBJ2-3, with 9 nucleotides matching TRBD2. Germline CDR1 MGHDK, CDR2 SYGVNS. The CDR3 is made up of 14 amino acids. V was pared by 8 bases and J by 1 base, with 4 bases of the junction left unmatched. The CDR3 region has the DNA TGTGCCAGCGGATTAGCGGGGGGCACAGATACGCAGTATTTT. Residues: CASGLAGGTDTQYF.

The rearrangement links TRBV6-1 to TRBJ1-4; D is unclear. The V and J ends lost 6 bases and 13 bases respectively, with 15 bases between them. This CDR3 region has 12 residues. The germline V gene has CDR1 MNHNS and CDR2 SASEGT. In nucleotides, the CDR3 is TGTGCCAGCAGACTGGACTTATATGGACTGTTTTTT. Translated: CASRLDLYGLFF.

This clone showed up just a few times. The rearrangement joins TRBV28 to TRBJ1-2; D gene uncertain. CDR3 length equals 15 residues. Trimming shortened V by 3 bases and J by 6 bases, and 17 bases separated the two germline ends. The germline V gene encodes CDR1 MDHEN and CDR2 SYDVKM. The CDR3 DNA follows: TGTGCCAGCAGTTTCCGGACGGGGAACTATCATGGCTACACCTTC. Encoded protein: CASSFRTGNYHGYTF.

The chain links TRBV28 to TRBJ2-7; 8 bases map to TRBD2. Per the germline V gene, CDR1 is MDHEN and CDR2 is SYDVKM. This CDR3 is 19 amino acids long. The J segment lost 3 bases and the V segment lost 4 bases, leaving 20 bases of the junction unmatched. This CDR3 is CASSSNGGGGGFSFYEQYF. The CDR3 DNA reads as TGTGCCAGCAGTTCGAACGGGGGGGGAGGAGGGTTTAGTTTCTACGAGCAGTACTTC.

This sequence joins TRBV10-1 and TRBJ2-2; D possibly corresponds to TRBD2 (6 bases). Per germline, CDR1 WNHNN and CDR2 SYGVQD (reference sequence). The CDR3 is 13 residues long. Trimming left V 8 bases short and J 4 bases short, with 11 bases between. This CDR3 reads CASGRQGTGELFF. For the CDR3, the DNA is TGCGCCAGCGGGAGGCAGGGCACCGGGGAGCTGTTTTTT.

This clone was found once. The chain uses TRBV13 and TRBJ2-2, with 9 bases aligning to TRBD1. Germline CDR1 and CDR2: PRHDT and FYEKMQ (reference sequence). The CDR3 sequence is 17 residues long. Unmatched junction bases numbered 6, after V lost 4 bases and J lost 0 bases. CDR3 amino acids: CASSSPDRGPNTGELFF. The CDR3 DNA sequence: TGTGCCAGCAGCTCCCCGGACAGGGGACCGAACACCGGGGAGCTGTTTTTT.

A few counts support this clone. The chain uses TRBV11-3 and TRBJ2-5; possible D gene TRBD1, 5 bases. The J call is doubtful: the DNA matches TRBJ2-7 better. The CDR3 has 15 residues. The germline V gene encodes CDR1 SGHNT and CDR2 YENEEA. The CDR3 coding sequence is TGTGCCAGCAGCTTAGGGGGTTTGGACACCGCCGAGCAGTACTTC. It codes for CASSLGGLDTAEQYF.